This T cell receptor beta chain stems from a study of T cell responses to AZD1222 COVID-19 vaccine. Study information: Pooling covered second doses at about 4 or about 12 weeks.

Notes on the study in general: Baseline seropositivity occurred in only six or seven AZD1222 recipients. Dominant CD4 TCR responses targeted spike regions 160-218 and 743-854. Clonal diversity was possibly underestimated, and white British individuals and females predominated among donors.

Here immunoSEQ multiplex PCR was the method, and the copy in TCRdb shows in-frame clones only, minus some. The sample lists some 82,000 clones; around 89% were seen once. Of note for this clone: Its antigen is still unknown.

The ends were cut back, 6 bases at V and 11 bases at J, with 16 bases in the middle. Germline loops: CDR1 LNHDA, CDR2 SQIVND (reference sequence). The CDR3 is 12 amino acids. The sequencing used peripheral blood, collected on day 0 of AZD1222 vaccination. The V and J genes are TRBV19 and TRBJ1-2, with D unclear. The receptor was derived from an adult in good health. The CDR3 DNA reads TGTGCCAGTAGCCCCCGGGTTATGAGATACACCTTC. Translated: CASSPRVMRYTF.